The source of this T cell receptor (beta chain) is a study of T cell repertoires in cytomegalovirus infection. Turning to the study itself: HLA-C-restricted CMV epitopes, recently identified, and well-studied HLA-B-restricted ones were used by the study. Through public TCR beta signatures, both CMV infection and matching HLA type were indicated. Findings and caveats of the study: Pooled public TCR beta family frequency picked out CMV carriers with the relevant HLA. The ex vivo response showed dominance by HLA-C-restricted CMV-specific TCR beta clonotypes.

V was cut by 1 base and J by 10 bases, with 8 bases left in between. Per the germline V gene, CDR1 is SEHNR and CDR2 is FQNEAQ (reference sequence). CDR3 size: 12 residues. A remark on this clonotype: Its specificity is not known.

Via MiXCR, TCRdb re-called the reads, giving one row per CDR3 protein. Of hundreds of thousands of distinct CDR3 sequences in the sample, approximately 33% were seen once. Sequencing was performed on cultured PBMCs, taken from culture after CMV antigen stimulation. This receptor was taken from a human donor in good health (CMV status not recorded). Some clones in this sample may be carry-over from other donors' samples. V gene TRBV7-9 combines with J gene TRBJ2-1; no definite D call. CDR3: CASSLDRREQFF. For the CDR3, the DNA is TGTGCCAGCAGCTTAGATCGACGGGAGCAGTTCTTC.